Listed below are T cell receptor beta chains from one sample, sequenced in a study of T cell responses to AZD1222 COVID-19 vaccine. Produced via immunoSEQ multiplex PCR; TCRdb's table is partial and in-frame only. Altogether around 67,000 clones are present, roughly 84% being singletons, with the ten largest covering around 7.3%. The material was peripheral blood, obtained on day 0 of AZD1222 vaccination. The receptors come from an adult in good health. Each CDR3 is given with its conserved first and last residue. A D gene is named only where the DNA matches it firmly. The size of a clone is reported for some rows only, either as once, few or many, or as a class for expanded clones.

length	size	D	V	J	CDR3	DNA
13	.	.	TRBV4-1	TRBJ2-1	CASSPSGLYEQFF	TGCGCCAGCAGCCCTTCGGGGCTATATGAGCAGTTCTTC
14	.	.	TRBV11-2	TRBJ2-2	CASSLGGRTGELFF	TGTGCCAGCAGCTTAGGGGGCCGGACCGGGGAGCTGTTTTTT
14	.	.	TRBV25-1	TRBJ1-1	CASSSMRKNTEAFF	TGTGCCAGCAGTAGCATGCGAAAGAACACTGAAGCTTTCTTT
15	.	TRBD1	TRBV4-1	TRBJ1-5	CASRLGQGDNQPQHF	TGCGCCAGCAGGTTGGGACAGGGGGACAATCAGCCCCAGCATTTT
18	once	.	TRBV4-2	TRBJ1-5	CASSQDAGAGDRNQPQHF	TGTGCCAGCAGCCAAGATGCGGGCGCGGGGGACCGCAATCAGCCCCAGCATTTT
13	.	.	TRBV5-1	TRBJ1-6	CASAEGGGSPLHF	TGCGCCAGCGCAGAGGGTGGGGGGTCACCCCTCCACTTT
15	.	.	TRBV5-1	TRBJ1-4	CASSPAPGPNEKLFF	TGCGCCAGCAGCCCTGCTCCCGGGCCTAATGAAAAACTGTTTTTT
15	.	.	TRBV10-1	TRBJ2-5	CASSESTRGCETQYF	TGCGCCAGCAGTGAGTCGACTCGGGGGTGCGAGACCCAGTACTTC
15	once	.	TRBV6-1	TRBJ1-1	CASSEAQTVYTEAFF	TGTGCCAGCAGTGAAGCCCAGACAGTATACACTGAAGCTTTCTTT
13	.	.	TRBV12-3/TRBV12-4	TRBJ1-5	CASGWRSNQPQHF	TGTGCCAGCGGGTGGAGGAGCAATCAGCCCCAGCATTTT